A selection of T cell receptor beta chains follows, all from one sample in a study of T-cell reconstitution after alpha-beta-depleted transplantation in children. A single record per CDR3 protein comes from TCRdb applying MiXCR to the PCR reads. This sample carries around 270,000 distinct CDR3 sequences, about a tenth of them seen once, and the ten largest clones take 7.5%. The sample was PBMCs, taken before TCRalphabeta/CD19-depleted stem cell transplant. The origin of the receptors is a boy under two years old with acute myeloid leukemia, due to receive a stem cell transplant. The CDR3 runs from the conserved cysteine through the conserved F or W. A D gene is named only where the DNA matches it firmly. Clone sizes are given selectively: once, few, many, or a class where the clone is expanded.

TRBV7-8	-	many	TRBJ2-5	CASRRGGETQYF	TGTGCCAGCAGACGAGGGGGAGAGACCCAGTACTTC
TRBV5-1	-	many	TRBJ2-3	CASSLPQGRIATDTQYF	TGCGCCAGCAGCCTTCCCCAGGGTCGGATTGCTACAGATACGCAGTATTTT
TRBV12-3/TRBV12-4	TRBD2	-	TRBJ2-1	CASSYRGTSGSNEQFF	TGTGCCAGCAGTTACAGAGGGACTAGCGGGAGCAATGAGCAGTTCTTC
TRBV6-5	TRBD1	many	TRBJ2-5	CASSYPSTGGQETQYF	TGTGCCAGCAGTTACCCGTCGACAGGGGGCCAAGAGACCCAGTACTTC
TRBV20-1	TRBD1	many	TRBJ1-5	CSATGQGRNQPQHF	TGCAGTGCTACCGGACAGGGAAGGAACCAGCCCCAGCATTTT
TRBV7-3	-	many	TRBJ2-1	CASSWDKNSYNEQFF	TGTGCCAGCAGCTGGGACAAAAACTCCTACAATGAGCAGTTCTTC
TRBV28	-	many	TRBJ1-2	CASSLMAGNNYGYTF	TGTGCCAGCAGTTTAATGGCAGGGAACAACTATGGCTACACCTTC
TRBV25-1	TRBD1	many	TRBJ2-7	CASSDRQGYEQYF	TGTGCCAGCAGTGACCGACAGGGCTACGAGCAGTACTTC
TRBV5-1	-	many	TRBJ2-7	CASSLGFIYEQYF	TGCGCCAGCAGCTTGGGCTTCATCTACGAGCAGTACTTC
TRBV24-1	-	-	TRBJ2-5	CATSDNRGGETQYF	TGTGCCACCAGTGATAACAGGGGAGGGGAGACCCAGTACTTC
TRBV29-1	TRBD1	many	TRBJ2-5	CSVWDRKETQYF	TGCAGCGTCTGGGACAGGAAGGAGACCCAGTACTTC
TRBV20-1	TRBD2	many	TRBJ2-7	CSASSGTSVVEQYF	TGCAGTGCTAGTTCCGGGACTAGCGTAGTCGAGCAGTACTTC
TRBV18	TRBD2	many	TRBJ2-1	CASSPGLGTYNEQFF	TGTGCCAGCTCACCGGGACTAGGTACCTACAATGAGCAGTTCTTC
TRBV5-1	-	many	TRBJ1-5	CASSWGAGQPQHF	TGCGCCAGCAGCTGGGGGGCGGGGCAGCCCCAGCATTTT
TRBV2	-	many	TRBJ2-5	CASSGVSQETQYF	TGTGCCAGCAGCGGGGTTTCGCAAGAGACCCAGTACTTC
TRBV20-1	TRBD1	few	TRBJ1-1	CSARDPDRPNTEAFF	TGCAGTGCTAGAGACCCGGACAGGCCGAACACTGAAGCTTTCTTT
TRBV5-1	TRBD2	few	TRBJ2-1	CASSRSTTSPTYNEQFF	TGCGCCAGCAGCCGTTCTACGACTAGCCCTACCTACAATGAGCAGTTCTTC
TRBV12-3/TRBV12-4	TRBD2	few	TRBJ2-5	CASSVASGGARETQYF	TGTGCCAGCAGTGTGGCTAGCGGGGGGGCCAGGGAGACCCAGTACTTC
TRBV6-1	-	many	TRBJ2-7	CASSEVNRAYEQYF	TGTGCCAGCAGTGAAGTTAACAGGGCCTACGAGCAGTACTTC
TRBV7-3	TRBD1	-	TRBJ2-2	CASGDREKDTGELFF	TGTGCCAGCGGCGACAGGGAAAAGGACACCGGGGAGCTGTTTTTT
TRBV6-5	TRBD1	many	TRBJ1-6	CASSYTFPTGAVGSPLHF	TGTGCCAGCAGTTACACTTTTCCTACAGGGGCTGTTGGTTCACCCCTCCACTTT
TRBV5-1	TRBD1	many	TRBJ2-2	CASSFGTGLEGSLAGELFF	TGCGCCAGCAGCTTCGGGACAGGGCTGGAGGGCTCGCTCGCCGGGGAGCTGTTTTTT
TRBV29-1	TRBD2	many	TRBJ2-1	CSVDSERDYNEQFF	TGCAGCGTTGATAGTGAGCGGGATTACAATGAGCAGTTCTTC
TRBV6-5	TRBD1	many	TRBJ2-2	CASSSTGGVPGELFF	TGTGCCAGCAGTAGTACAGGGGGCGTCCCCGGGGAGCTGTTTTTT
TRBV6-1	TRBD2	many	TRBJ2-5	CASSAGLAEETQYF	TGTGCCAGCAGCGCGGGACTAGCGGAGGAGACCCAGTACTTC
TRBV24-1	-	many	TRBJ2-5	CATSDSKETQYF	TGTGCCACCAGTGATTCAAAAGAGACCCAGTACTTC
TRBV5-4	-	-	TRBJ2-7	CASSPPDSPESYEQYF	TGTGCCAGCAGCCCGCCGGACAGTCCTGAATCCTACGAGCAGTACTTC
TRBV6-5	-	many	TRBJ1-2	CASSFGGRAGYGYTF	TGTGCCAGCAGTTTCGGGGGCCGGGCGGGATATGGCTACACCTTC
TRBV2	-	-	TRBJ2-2	CASSEDSHANTGELFF	TGTGCCAGCAGTGAGGACAGTCACGCGAACACCGGGGAGCTGTTTTTT
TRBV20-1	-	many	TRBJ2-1	CSARVRGSYNEQFF	TGCAGTGCTAGAGTGCGGGGCTCCTACAATGAGCAGTTCTTC
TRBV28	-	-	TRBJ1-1	CASTTGRERSTEAFF	TGTGCCAGCACCACCGGAAGGGAAAGGAGCACTGAAGCTTTCTTT
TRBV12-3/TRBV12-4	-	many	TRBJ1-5	CASSLEDQPQHF	TGTGCCAGCAGTTTAGAAGATCAGCCCCAGCATTTT
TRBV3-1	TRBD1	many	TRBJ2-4	CASSLRDRVPYF	TGTGCCAGCAGCCTACGGGACAGGGTCCCGTACTTC
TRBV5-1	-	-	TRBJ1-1	CASSLVQAPYMNTEAFF	TGCGCCAGCAGCTTAGTGCAGGCACCATATATGAACACTGAAGCTTTCTTT
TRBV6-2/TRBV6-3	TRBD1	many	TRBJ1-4	CASTRDRTNEKLFF	TGTGCCAGCACCCGGGACAGAACTAATGAAAAACTGTTTTTT
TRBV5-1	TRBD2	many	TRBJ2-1	CASRLAGGPNEQFF	TGCGCCAGTCGACTAGCGGGAGGACCCAATGAGCAGTTCTTC
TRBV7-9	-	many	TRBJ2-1	CASSLRAYEQFF	TGTGCCAGCAGCTTACGGGCTTATGAGCAGTTCTTC
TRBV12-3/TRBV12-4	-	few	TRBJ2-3	CASSSPDTDTQYF	TGTGCCAGCAGTTCCCCTGACACAGATACGCAGTATTTT
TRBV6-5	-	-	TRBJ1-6	CASSYGSVVSYNSPLHF	TGTGCCAGCAGTTACGGGTCGGTTGTTTCCTATAATTCACCCCTCCACTTT
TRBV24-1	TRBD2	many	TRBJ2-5	CATSDLTSGAQETQYF	TGTGCCACCAGTGATCTGACTAGCGGGGCGCAAGAGACCCAGTACTTC
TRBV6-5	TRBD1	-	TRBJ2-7	CASSYSGQGFSYEQYF	TGTGCCAGCAGTTACTCGGGACAGGGCTTCTCCTACGAGCAGTACTTC
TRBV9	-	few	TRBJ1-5	CASSSSGNPNQPQHF	TGTGCCAGCAGCTCATCAGGGAATCCGAATCAGCCCCAGCATTTT
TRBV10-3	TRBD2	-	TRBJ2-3	CAISERSGGGPDTQYF	TGTGCCATCAGTGAGAGAAGCGGGGGCGGCCCAGATACGCAGTATTTT
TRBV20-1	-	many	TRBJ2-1	CSARDHSYFPNEQFF	TGCAGTGCTAGAGATCACAGTTATTTCCCAAATGAGCAGTTCTTC
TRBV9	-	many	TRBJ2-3	CASSVAQGKDTQYF	TGTGCCAGCAGCGTAGCCCAGGGCAAAGATACGCAGTATTTT
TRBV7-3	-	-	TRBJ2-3	CASSPRGDSGPDTQYF	TGTGCCAGCAGCCCCCGCGGAGACAGCGGCCCAGATACGCAGTATTTT
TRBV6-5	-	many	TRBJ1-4	CASSYTQSNEKLFF	TGTGCCAGCAGTTACACGCAGTCTAATGAAAAACTGTTTTTT
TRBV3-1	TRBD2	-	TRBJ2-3	CASSQDRLAGTPDTQYF	TGTGCCAGCAGCCAAGATCGGCTAGCGGGGACGCCAGATACGCAGTATTTT
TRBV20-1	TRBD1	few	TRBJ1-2	CSAREGQGSSNYGYTF	TGCAGTGCTAGAGAGGGACAGGGCTCATCTAACTATGGCTACACCTTC
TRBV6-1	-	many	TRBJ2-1	CASSASGLPNEQFF	TGTGCCAGCAGTGCATCGGGACTCCCTAATGAGCAGTTCTTC
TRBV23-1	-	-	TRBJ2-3	CASSQSADTQYF	TGCGCCAGCAGTCAATCCGCAGATACGCAGTATTTT
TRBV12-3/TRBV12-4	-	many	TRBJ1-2	CASSLAGPYGYTF	TGTGCCAGCAGTTTAGCGGGCCCCTATGGCTACACCTTC
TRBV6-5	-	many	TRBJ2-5	CASSNRVTQYF	TGTGCCAGCAGTAATAGGGTGACCCAGTACTTC